The rows below give T cell receptor beta chains drawn from one sample of a study of radiotherapy plus CTLA-4 blockade in lung cancer. Method: immunoSEQ multiplex PCR; TCRdb's copy keeps in-frame clones and lacks some. The repertoire holds tens of thousands of clones, roughly 78% seen once, with about an eighth in the top ten. Sequences were derived from peripheral blood, sampled from a patient treated with radiotherapy plus ipilimumab. These TCRs come from a human donor with non-small cell lung cancer that progressed on radiotherapy plus ipilimumab. CDR3s include the opening cysteine and the closing phenylalanine or tryptophan. The order of the fields is J gene, clone size, V gene, D gene, CDR3 DNA, CDR3 protein. D genes are given only for firm matches. Not all rows give a size; the values are once, few, many and, for expanded clones, a class.

TRBJ1-1 - TRBV5-1 - TGCGCCAGCAGCTTGGAGCAGGGCGGGGCTTTCTTT CASSLEQGGAFF
TRBJ2-7 - TRBV7-8 TRBD1 TGTGCCAGCAGCCGGGACAGAAACTCCTACGAGCAGTACTTC CASSRDRNSYEQYF
TRBJ1-1 - TRBV28 TRBD1 TGTGCCAGCAGTTCATGGACAGGGGAGTACACTGAAGCTTTCTTT CASSSWTGEYTEAFF
TRBJ2-6 - TRBV6-6 - TGTGCCAGCAGTCCCAGCTCTGGGGCCAACGTCCTGACTTTC CASSPSSGANVLTF
TRBJ1-1 - TRBV10-3 TRBD1 TGTGCCCTCCGGGACAGGGTGAACACTGAAGCTTTCTTT CALRDRVNTEAFF
TRBJ1-5 - TRBV27 - TGTGCCAGCAGTTTAAACAATAATCAGCCCCAGCATTTT CASSLNNNQPQHF
TRBJ1-1 - TRBV9 TRBD1 TGTGCCAGCAGCGTAGTTTACAGGGGTATGACTGAAGCTTTCTTT CASSVVYRGMTEAFF
TRBJ2-2 - TRBV7-5 - TGTGTCAGAAGCCAGCTGTTTTTT CVRSQLFF
TRBJ1-1 - TRBV4-1 - TGCGCCAGCAGCCAAGAGTCAGGACAGAACACTGAAGCTTTCTTT CASSQESGQNTEAFF
TRBJ2-3 - TRBV5-1 TRBD2 TGCGCCAGCAGCTTGGAGCTAGCGGGGAGCACAGATACGCAGTATTTT CASSLELAGSTDTQYF
TRBJ1-3 once TRBV5-1 TRBD1 TGCGCCAGCAGCCCCACAGGGGGAATGGCTGGAAACACCATATATTTT CASSPTGGMAGNTIYF
TRBJ1-4 - TRBV2 - TGTGCCAGCAGTGGACAGAGTGTCCATGAAAAACTGTTTTTT CASSGQSVHEKLFF
TRBJ1-2 - TRBV9 TRBD1 TGTGCCAGCAGCGCTCCGACAGGGGGCGCGCTCGGCTACACCTTC CASSAPTGGALGYTF
TRBJ1-1 - TRBV28 - TGTGCCAGCAGACGAGGGAACACTGAAGCTTTCTTT CASRRGNTEAFF
TRBJ1-3 few TRBV28 - TGTGCCAGCAGTTTACTGGACGATTCTGGAAACACCATATATTTT CASSLLDDSGNTIYF
TRBJ2-3 - TRBV7-9 - TGTGCCAGCAGCTTCAAACTAGTAACGGATACGCAGTATTTT CASSFKLVTDTQYF
TRBJ2-7 - TRBV6-5 - TGTGCCAGCAGTTACGAGGGGATCGAGCAGTACTTC CASSYEGIEQYF
TRBJ2-3 - TRBV7-3 - TGTGCCAGCAGCTTCGGCAGGGGAGGCACAGATACGCAGTATTTT CASSFGRGGTDTQYF
TRBJ2-5 - TRBV6-5 TRBD1 TGTGCCAGCAGTTATCGGGGACAGCAGTACTTC CASSYRGQQYF
TRBJ1-5 - TRBV5-4 - TGTGCCAGCAGCTTGATAGTATATAGCAATCAGCCCCAGCATTTT CASSLIVYSNQPQHF
TRBJ1-2 - TRBV5-1 - TGCGCCAGTCGCCGTCTGACGGACAGTTCCATCTATGGCTACACCTTC CASRRLTDSSIYGYTF
TRBJ2-3 few TRBV7-6 - TGTGCCAGCAGCCAGGGGGGAGGGGGCCGCATAACAACAGATACGCAGTATTTT CASSQGGGGRITTDTQYF
TRBJ1-1 - TRBV5-5 TRBD1 TGTGCCAGCAGCGGAAGACAGGGAGAAGCTTTCTTT CASSGRQGEAFF
TRBJ2-7 - TRBV7-6 TRBD1 TGTGCCAGCAGCTTGAGGGGACAGGGTACGGGCGAGCAGTACTTC CASSLRGQGTGEQYF
TRBJ1-4 few TRBV4-1 TRBD1 TGCGCCAGCAGCCAAACGTGGGGGACAGGGGACGAAAAACTGTTTTTT CASSQTWGTGDEKLFF
TRBJ2-1 - TRBV4-2 - TGTGCCAGCAGCCAAGATCGGGGGAGCTCCTACAATGAGCAGTTCTTC CASSQDRGSSYNEQFF
TRBJ1-1 - TRBV7-9 TRBD1 TGTGCCAGCAGCCTCCTCCCGGGACAGGCCAATAAGGACACTGAAGCTTTCTTT CASSLLPGQANKDTEAFF
TRBJ2-7 - TRBV7-6 - TGTGCCAGCAGCTTCCGACCGAGCACAGGCTATGCAGACGAGCAGTACTTC CASSFRPSTGYADEQYF